Shown below are 3 T cell receptor beta chains from a single sample sequenced in a study of PD-1 blockade in classical Hodgkin lymphoma. Brentuximab vedotin exposure varied, and every patient relapsed after autologous stem cell transplantation. Sequenced by immunoSEQ multiplex PCR; TCRdb stores in-frame clones only, minus some. Of about 93,000 clones in the sample, 92% were seen once. The material sequenced was peripheral blood mononuclear cells (PBMCs), taken before the second cycle of nivolumab. These receptors were obtained from a human donor with classical Hodgkin lymphoma.

This clone was seen only once. The rearrangement joins TRBV18 to TRBJ2-1; TRBD2 matches 7 bases. The germline V gene encodes CDR1 KGHSH and CDR2 LQKENI. J lost 4 bases, V lost 0 bases, and 3 bases had no gene match. The CDR3 spans 15 residues. CDR3 sequence: CASSPPSSGYNEQFF. DNA of the CDR3: TGTGCCAGCTCACCACCGTCTAGCGGTTACAATGAGCAGTTCTTC.

The rearrangement links TRBV6-1 to TRBJ1-5; D uncertain. Trimming cost V 2 bases and J 2 bases, with 13 bases left between them. The CDR3 covers 16 residues. CDR1 and CDR2 (germline): MNHNS, SASEGT. The CDR3: CASSEWRGGGNQPQHF. In DNA, the CDR3 is TGTGCCAGCAGTGAATGGCGGGGAGGCGGCAATCAGCCCCAGCATTTT.

The chain carries TRBV5-1 and TRBJ2-5; D remains ambiguous. CDR3 length: 13 amino acids. Trimming cost V 4 bases and J 13 bases, with 20 bases left between them. The germline gives CDR1 SGHRS, CDR2 YFSETQ. Here the CDR3 DNA reads TGCGCCAGCAGCCAGGAGACGGGCCGGCAGTGGTACTTC. Protein: CASSQETGRQWYF.